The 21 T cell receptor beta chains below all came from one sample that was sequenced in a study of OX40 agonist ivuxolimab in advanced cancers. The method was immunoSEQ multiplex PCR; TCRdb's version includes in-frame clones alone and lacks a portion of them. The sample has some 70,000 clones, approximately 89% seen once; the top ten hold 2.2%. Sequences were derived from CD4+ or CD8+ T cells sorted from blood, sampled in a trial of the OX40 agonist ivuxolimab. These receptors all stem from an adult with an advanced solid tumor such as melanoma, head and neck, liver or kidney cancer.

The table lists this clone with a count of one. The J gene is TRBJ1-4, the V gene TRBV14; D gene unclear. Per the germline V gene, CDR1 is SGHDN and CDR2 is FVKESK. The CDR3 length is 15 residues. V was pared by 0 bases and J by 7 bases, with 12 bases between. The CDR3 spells CASSQDRGGGEKLFF. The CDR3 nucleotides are TGTGCCAGCAGCCAAGACCGGGGAGGAGGTGAAAAACTGTTTTTT.

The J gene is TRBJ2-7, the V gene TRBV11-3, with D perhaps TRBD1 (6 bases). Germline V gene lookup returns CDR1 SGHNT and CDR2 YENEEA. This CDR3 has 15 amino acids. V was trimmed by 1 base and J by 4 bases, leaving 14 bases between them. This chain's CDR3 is CASSLAGVEGYEQYF. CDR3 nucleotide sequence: TGTGCCAGCAGCTTAGCAGGGGTTGAGGGGTACGAGCAGTACTTC.

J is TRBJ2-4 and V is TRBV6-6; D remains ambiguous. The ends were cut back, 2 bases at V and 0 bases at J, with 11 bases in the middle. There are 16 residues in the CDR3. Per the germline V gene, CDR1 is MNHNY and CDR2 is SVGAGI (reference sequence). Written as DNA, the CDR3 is TGTGCCAGCAGTTACGAGGTACAGCGAGCCAAAAACATTCAGTACTTC. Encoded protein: CASSYEVQRAKNIQYF.

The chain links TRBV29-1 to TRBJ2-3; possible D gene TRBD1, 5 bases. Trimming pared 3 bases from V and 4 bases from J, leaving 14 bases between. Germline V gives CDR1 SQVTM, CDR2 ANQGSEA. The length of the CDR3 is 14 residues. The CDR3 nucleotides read TGCAGCGTTGACTGGGGAACAGGTCCAGATACGCAGTATTTT. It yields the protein CSVDWGTGPDTQYF.

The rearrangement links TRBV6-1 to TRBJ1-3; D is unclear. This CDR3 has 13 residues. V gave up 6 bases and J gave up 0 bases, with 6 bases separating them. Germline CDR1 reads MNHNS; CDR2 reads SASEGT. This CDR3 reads CASRISSGNTIYF. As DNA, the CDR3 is TGTGCCAGCAGAATTAGCTCTGGAAACACCATATATTTT.

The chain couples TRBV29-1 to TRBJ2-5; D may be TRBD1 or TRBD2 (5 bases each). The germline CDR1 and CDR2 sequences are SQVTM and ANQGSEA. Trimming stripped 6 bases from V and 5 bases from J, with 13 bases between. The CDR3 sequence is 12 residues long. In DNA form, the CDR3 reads TGCAGCGTCAAACTAGGGGTTGAGACCCAGTACTTC. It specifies CSVKLGVETQYF.

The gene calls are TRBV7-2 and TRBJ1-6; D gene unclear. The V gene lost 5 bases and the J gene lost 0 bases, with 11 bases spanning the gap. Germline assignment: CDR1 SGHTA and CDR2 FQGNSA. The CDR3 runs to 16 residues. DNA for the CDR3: TGTGCCAGCAGCCCAGGACTGGGCTCCTATAATTCACCCCTCCACTTT. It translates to CASSPGLGSYNSPLHF.

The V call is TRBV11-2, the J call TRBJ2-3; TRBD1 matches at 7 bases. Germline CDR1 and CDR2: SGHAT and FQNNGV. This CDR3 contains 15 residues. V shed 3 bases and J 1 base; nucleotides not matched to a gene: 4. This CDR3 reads CASSFLTGRTDTQYF. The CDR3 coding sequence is TGTGCCAGCAGCTTCCTGACAGGGCGCACAGATACGCAGTATTTT. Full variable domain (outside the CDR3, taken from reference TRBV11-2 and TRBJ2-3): EAGVAQSPRYKIIEKRQSVAFWCNPISGHATLYWYQQILGQGPKLLIQFQNNGVVDDSQLPKDRFSAERLKGVDSTLKIQPAKLEDSAVYLCASSFLTGRTDTQYFGPGTRLTVL.

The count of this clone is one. DNA for the CDR3: TGTGCCAGCAGTGAAACCTCAGGGATGATGAATGAAAAACTGTTTTTT. Translating it yields CASSETSGMMNEKLFF. The chain combines TRBV11-2 with TRBJ1-4; the D gene is possibly TRBD1 (5 bases). Germline-derived CDR1 and CDR2 are SGHAT and FQNNGV. CDR3 length: 16 amino acids. The V and J ends lost 6 bases and 5 bases respectively, with 19 bases between them.

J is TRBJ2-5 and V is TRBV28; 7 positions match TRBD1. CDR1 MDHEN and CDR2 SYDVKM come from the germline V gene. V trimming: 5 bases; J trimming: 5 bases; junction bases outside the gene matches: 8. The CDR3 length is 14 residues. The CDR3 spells CASSVPQGRETQYF. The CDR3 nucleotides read TGTGCCAGCAGTGTTCCACAGGGGCGGGAGACCCAGTACTTC.

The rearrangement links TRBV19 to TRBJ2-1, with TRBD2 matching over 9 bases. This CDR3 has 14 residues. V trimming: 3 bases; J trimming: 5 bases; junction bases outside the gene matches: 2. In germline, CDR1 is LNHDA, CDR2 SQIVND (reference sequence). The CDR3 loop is CASSMLAGNNEQFF. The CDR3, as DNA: TGTGCCAGTAGTATGCTAGCGGGGAACAATGAGCAGTTCTTC.

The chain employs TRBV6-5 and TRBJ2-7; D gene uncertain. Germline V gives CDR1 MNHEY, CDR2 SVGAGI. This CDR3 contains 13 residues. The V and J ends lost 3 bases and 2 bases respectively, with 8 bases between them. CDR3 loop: CASSYNGPYEQYF. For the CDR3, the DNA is TGTGCCAGCAGTTATAACGGGCCCTACGAGCAGTACTTC.

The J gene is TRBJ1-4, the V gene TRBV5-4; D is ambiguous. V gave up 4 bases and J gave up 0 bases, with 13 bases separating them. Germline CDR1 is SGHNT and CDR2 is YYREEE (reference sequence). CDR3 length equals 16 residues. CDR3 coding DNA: TGTGCCAGCAGCCCGGGGTCGGCCGCAACTAATGAAAAACTGTTTTTT. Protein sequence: CASSPGSAATNEKLFF.

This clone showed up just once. CDR3 coding DNA: TGTGCCAGCAGCTCAGGACAAACCCTAGCCAAAAACATTCAGTACTTC. It is translated as CASSSGQTLAKNIQYF. The chain has TRBV11-2 and TRBJ2-4; maybe TRBD1 (5 bases). The germline gives CDR1 SGHAT, CDR2 FQNNGV. The CDR3 is made up of 16 amino acids. The germline V and J ends were trimmed by 4 bases and 0 bases, with 13 bases remaining between them.

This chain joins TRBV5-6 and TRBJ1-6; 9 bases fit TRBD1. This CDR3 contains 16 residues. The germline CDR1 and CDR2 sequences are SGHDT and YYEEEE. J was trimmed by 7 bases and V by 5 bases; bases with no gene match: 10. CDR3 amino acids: CASSLPWDRVNSPLHF. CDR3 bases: TGTGCCAGCAGTCTCCCGTGGGACAGGGTCAATTCACCCCTCCACTTT. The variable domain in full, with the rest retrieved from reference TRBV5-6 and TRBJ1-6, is DAGVTQSPTHLIKTRGQQVTLRCSPKSGHDTVSWYQQALGQGPQFIFQYYEEEERQRGNFPDRFSGHQFPNYSSELNVNALLLGDSALYLCASSLPWDRVNSPLHFGNGTRLTVT.

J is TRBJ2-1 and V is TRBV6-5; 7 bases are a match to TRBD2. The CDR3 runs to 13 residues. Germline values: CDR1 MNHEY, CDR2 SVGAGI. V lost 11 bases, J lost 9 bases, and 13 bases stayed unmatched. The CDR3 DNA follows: TGTGCCGGTACTAGCGAAAAGACGGGTGAGCAGTTCTTC. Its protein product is CAGTSEKTGEQFF.

The CDR3 region is CAREPGETQYF. CDR3 coding DNA: TGTGCCCGAGAGCCAGGGGAGACCCAGTACTTC. The chain employs TRBV7-9 and TRBJ2-5; the D gene is possibly TRBD1 (5 bases). V dropped 11 bases and J dropped 5 bases, with 12 bases sitting between them. The CDR3 sequence is 11 residues long. CDR1 and CDR2 from the germline V gene are SEHNR and FQNEAQ (reference sequence).

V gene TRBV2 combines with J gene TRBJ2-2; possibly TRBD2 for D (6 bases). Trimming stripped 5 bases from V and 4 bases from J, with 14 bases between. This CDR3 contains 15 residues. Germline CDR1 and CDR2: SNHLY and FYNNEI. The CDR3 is CASSPTLGGTGELFF. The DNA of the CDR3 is TGTGCCAGCAGTCCAACCTTGGGAGGCACCGGGGAGCTGTTTTTT.

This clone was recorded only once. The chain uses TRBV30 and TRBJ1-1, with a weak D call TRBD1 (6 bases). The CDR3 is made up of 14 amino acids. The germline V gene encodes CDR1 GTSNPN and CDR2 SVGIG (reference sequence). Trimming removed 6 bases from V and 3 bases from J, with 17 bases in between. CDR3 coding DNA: TGTGCCTGCCAAACAGGGTCCTCGGACACTGAAGCTTTCTTT. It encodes CACQTGSSDTEAFF.

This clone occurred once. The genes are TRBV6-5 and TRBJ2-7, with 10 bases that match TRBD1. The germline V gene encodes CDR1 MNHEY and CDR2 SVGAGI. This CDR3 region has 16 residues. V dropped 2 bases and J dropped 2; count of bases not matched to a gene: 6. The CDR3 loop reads CASSYDGTGDPYEQYF. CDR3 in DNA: TGTGCCAGCAGTTACGACGGGACAGGGGATCCCTACGAGCAGTACTTC.

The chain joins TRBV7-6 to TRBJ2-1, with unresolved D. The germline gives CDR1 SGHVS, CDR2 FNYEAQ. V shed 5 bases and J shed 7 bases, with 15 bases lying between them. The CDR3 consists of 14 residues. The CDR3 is CASSPLSIANEQFF. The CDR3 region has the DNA TGTGCCAGCAGCCCACTGAGTATCGCGAATGAGCAGTTCTTC.